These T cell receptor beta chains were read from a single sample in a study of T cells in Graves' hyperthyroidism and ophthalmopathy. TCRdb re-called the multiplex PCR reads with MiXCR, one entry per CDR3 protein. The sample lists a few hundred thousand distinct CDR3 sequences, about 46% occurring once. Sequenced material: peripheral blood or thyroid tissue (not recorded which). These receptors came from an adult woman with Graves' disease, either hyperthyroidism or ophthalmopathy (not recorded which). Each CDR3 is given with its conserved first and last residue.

CDR3: CSARDWTGTSYEQYF
V: TRBV20-1

CDR3: CASSSGTTESGELFF
V: TRBV25-1

CDR3: CASSLARQSLHF
V: TRBV7-8

CDR3: CASSFGSTGDYGYTF
V: TRBV7-2

CDR3: CASSKSSYNQPQHF
V: TRBV2

CDR3: CSVGGSGNTIYF
V: TRBV29-1

CDR3: CATSDFRAYEQYF
V: TRBV24-1

CDR3: CSASPGTSTGDDGYTF
V: TRBV20-1

CDR3: CASSLTSATEAFF
V: TRBV7-9

CDR3: CASSLLGWEQYF
V: TRBV5-1

CDR3: CASSIRAGEASGANVLTF
V: TRBV19

CDR3: CASSTQGIAEAFF
V: TRBV19

CDR3: CASSLDSRVQPQHF
V: TRBV7-9